This paragraph covers one T cell receptor (beta chain) sequence. Germline V gene data show CDR1 as SGHTA and CDR2 as FQGNSA. The V and J ends lost 5 bases and 3 bases respectively, with 11 bases between them. The CDR3 covers 13 residues. The CDR3 regions of TCR beta were amplified from RNA transcripts. A set of HTBI primers served as the primers for a first-round RT-PCR of the TCR CDR3. TCRdb re-called the multiplex PCR reads through MiXCR, storing one row per CDR3 protein. The sample yields 96,000 or so distinct CDR3 sequences, around 52% seen once. This entry belongs to a study of T cells in Graves' hyperthyroidism and ophthalmopathy.

Specimen: blood. The receptor was isolated from a woman between 35 and 50 years old with Graves' hyperthyroidism. The J gene is TRBJ2-7, the V gene TRBV7-2, with a weak D call TRBD1 (5 bases). CDR3 in DNA: TGTGCCAGCAGCCAGGGCGGCTACTACGAGCAGTACTTC. The encoded protein is CASSQGGYYEQYF.